This T cell receptor (beta chain) comes out of a study of cytomegalovirus exposure and HLA in healthy donors. As to this clone: The antigen is not known.

With 6 bases removed from V and 5 bases from J, the gap between germline ends came to 16 bases. The germline CDR1 and CDR2 sequences are MNHEY and SMNVEV (reference sequence). This CDR3 is 14 amino acids long. Study outcomes and limitations: Analysis was carried out at a later point, and it linked a missense DCLRE1C variant to TCR beta V- and J-gene trimming. Being productive about 87% or about 30% of the time was typical of most TCR beta V segments in an earlier analysis.

Both 60 Vbeta primers and 13 Jbeta primers went into the PCR. This table comes from immunoSEQ multiplex PCR, and its TCRdb copy is limited to in-frame clones, with some not included. In the table there are about 130,000 clones, 66% of which are singletons. The sequence was obtained from a human donor in good health. The sequenced material came from PBMCs. The chain uses TRBV27 and TRBJ2-5; no firm D call. Written as DNA, the CDR3 is TGTGCCAGCAGGCCCCTGGGCCAGGTGGAGACCCAGTACTTC. Residues: CASRPLGQVETQYF.